The subject of this entry is one T cell receptor (beta chain). Profiling relied on immunoSEQ multiplex PCR, and the TCRdb table lists in-frame clones only, not all of them. In the table there are approximately 1,500,000 clones, about 98% of which are singletons. Germline CDR1 reads MDHEN; CDR2 reads SYDVKM. The CDR3 runs to 12 residues. Unmatched junction bases numbered 8, after V lost 7 bases and J lost 9 bases. This sample is drawn from a study of shared clonotypes between healthy human individuals. This sequence originates from a man aged 25 to 40 in good health. What was sequenced was naive CD4+ T cells sorted from blood. The subset denotes: CD45RA+ positively selected. The J gene is TRBJ2-7, the V gene TRBV28, with 8 bases aligning to TRBD1. This CDR3 reads CASTGQGDGQYF. The CDR3 nucleotides read TGTGCCAGCACAGGACAGGGCGACGGGCAGTACTTC.